This TCR beta chain was observed in a study of blood T cell repertoires in COVID-19. Study in general: Sites across the United States, Italy and Spain contributed samples from acute and convalescent COVID-19. Nucleic acid was either cDNA or gDNA, and it came from T cells, B-cell-depleted T cells, or PBMCs.

Clones were sequenced by immunoSEQ multiplex PCR, and TCRdb holds only the in-frame ones, with some missing. The top ten hold about 15% of the sample, which has about 27,000 clones, roughly 91% seen once. V trimming: 0 bases; J trimming: 0 bases; junction bases outside the gene matches: 10. Germline CDR1 is SGHKS and CDR2 is YYEKEE (reference sequence). The length of the CDR3 is 19 residues. The clonotype was recovered from a human donor with active COVID-19. The donor label of this sample is uncertain. The chain recombines TRBV5-5 with TRBJ2-1; 9 bases agree with TRBD2. Material: peripheral blood. In DNA, the CDR3 is TGTGCCAGCAGCTTGGCGACTAGCGGACCCTCCAGCTCCTACAATGAGCAGTTCTTC. This encodes CASSLATSGPSSSYNEQFF.